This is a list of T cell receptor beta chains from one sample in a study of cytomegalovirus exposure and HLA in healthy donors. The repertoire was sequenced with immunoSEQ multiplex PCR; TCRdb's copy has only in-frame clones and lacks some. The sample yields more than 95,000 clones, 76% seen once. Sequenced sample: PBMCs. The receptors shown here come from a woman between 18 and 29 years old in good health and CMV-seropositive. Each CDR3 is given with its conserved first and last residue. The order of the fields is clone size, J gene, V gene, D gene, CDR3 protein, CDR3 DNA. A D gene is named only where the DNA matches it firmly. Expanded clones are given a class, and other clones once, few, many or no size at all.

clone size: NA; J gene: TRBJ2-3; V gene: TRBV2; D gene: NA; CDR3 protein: CASSPEQGPTDTQYF; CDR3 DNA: TGTGCCAGCAGTCCGGAACAGGGTCCCACAGATACGCAGTATTTT
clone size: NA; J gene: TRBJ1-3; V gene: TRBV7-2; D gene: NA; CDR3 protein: CASSLFGDTIYF; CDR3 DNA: TGTGCCAGCAGCTTATTTGGAGACACCATATATTTT
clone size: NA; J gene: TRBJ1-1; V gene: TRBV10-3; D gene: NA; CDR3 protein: CAISEGQGTTEAFF; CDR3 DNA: TGTGCCATCAGTGAGGGTCAGGGGACCACTGAAGCTTTCTTT
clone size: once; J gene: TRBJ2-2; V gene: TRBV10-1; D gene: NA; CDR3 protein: CASSESRAGELFF; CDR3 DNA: TGCGCCAGCAGTGAGTCGAGGGCCGGGGAGCTGTTTTTT
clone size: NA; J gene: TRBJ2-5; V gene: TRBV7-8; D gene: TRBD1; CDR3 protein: CASSPLTGTVGETQYF; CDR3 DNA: TGTGCCAGCAGCCCCTTGACCGGGACAGTTGGAGAGACCCAGTACTTC
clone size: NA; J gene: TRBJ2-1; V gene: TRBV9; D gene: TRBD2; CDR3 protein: CASSRGLAGVEDEQFF; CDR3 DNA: TGTGCCAGCAGCAGGGGACTGGCGGGAGTGGAAGATGAGCAGTTCTTC
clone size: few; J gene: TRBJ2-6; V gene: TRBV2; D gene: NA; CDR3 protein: CASNPDRSGANVLTF; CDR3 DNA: TGTGCCAGCAATCCCGACAGGTCTGGGGCCAACGTCCTGACTTTC
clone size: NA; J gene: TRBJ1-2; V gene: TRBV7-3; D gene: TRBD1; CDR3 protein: CASSPGGGQGYGYTF; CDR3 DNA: TGTGCCAGCAGCCCTGGGGGGGGACAGGGCTATGGCTACACCTTC
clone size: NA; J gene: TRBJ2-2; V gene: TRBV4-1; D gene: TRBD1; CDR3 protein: CASSQGTRGRSNTGELFF; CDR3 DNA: TGCGCCAGCAGCCAGGGAACGAGGGGGCGATCGAACACCGGGGAGCTGTTTTTT
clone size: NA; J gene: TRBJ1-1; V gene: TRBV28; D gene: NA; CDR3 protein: CASHHAATNTEAFF; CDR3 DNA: TGTGCCAGCCACCACGCGGCAACAAACACTGAAGCTTTCTTT
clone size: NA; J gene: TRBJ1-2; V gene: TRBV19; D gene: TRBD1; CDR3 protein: CASSIRTGDGYTF; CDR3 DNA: TGTGCCAGTAGTATCAGGACAGGGGACGGCTACACCTTC
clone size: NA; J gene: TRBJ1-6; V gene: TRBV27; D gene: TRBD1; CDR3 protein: CASSSTGARNSPLHF; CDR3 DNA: TGTGCCAGCAGTTCGACAGGGGCAAGGAATTCACCCCTCCACTTT
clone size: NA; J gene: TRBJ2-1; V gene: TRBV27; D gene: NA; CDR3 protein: CASSSGTINEQFF; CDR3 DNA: TGTGCCAGCAGTTCCGGGACAATCAATGAGCAGTTCTTC
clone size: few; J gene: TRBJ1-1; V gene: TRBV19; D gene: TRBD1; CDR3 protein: CASRRTTGGIEAFF; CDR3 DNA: TGTGCCAGTAGGCGGACTACAGGGGGCATTGAAGCTTTCTTT
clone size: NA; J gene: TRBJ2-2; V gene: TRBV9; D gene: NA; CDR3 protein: CASSVAVDLTGELFF; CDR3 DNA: TGTGCCAGCAGCGTGGCGGTAGATCTCACCGGGGAGCTGTTTTTT
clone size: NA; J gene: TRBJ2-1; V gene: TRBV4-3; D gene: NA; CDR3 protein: CASSQDNVQDNEQFF; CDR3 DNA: TGCGCCAGCAGCCAAGACAATGTACAGGACAATGAGCAGTTCTTC
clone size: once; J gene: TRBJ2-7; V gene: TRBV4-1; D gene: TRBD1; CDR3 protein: CASSQEGQGNSYEQYF; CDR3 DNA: TGCGCCAGCAGCCAAGAGGGACAGGGAAACTCCTACGAGCAGTACTTC
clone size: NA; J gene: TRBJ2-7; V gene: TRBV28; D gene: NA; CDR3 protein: CASSTIQGPYEQYF; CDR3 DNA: TGTGCCAGCAGTACTATACAGGGACCCTACGAGCAGTACTTC
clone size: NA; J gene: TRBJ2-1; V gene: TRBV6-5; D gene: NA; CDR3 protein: CASSYSLARNEQFF; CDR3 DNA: TGTGCCAGCAGTTACTCCCTAGCGCGGAATGAGCAGTTCTTC
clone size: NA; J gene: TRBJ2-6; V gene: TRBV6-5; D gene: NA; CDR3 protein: CASSSEEANVLTF; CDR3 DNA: TGTGCCAGCAGTTCCGAGGAGGCCAACGTCCTGACTTTC
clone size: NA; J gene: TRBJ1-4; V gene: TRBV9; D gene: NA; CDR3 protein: CASSVGGGEKLFF; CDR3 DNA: TGTGCCAGCAGCGTAGGGGGAGGTGAAAAACTGTTTTTT
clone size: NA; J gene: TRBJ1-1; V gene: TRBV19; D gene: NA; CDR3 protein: CASSPTGLSYTEAFF; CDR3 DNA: TGTGCCAGTAGTCCCACAGGGCTAAGTTACACTGAAGCTTTCTTT
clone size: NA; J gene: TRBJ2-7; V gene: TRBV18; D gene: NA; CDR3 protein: CASSHGQDYEQYF; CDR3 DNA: TGTGCCAGCTCACATGGACAAGACTACGAGCAGTACTTC
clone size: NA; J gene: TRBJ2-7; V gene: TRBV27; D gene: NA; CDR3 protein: CASSSQPGAYEQYF; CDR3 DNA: TGTGCCAGCAGCTCTCAACCGGGGGCCTACGAGCAGTACTTC
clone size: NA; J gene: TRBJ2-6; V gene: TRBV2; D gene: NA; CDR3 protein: CASSWWGAGANVLTF; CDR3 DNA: TGTGCCAGCAGTTGGTGGGGGGCTGGGGCCAACGTCCTGACTTTC
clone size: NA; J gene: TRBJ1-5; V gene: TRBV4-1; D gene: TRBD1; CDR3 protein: CASSQDLGDRPQHF; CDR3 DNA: TGCGCCAGCAGCCAAGATCTGGGGGACAGGCCCCAGCATTTT